This TCR beta chain was recovered during a study of blood T cells in healthy people across ages. A second roughly 6 to 12 cycle PCR used barcoded and J-beta primers. Each cDNA molecule was tagged by a template-switch adaptor that had 12 random nucleotides. Each CDR3 protein gets one entry after TCRdb re-called the 5' RACE reads with MiXCR. The table shows roughly 900,000 distinct CDR3 sequences, with around 49% occurring only once. Caucasian, healthy and from Russia, the donors were aged between 6 and 90. Each sample used at least 7 million PBMCs. Total RNA, at least 6 micrograms per sample, came from PBMCs. V was shortened by 0 bases and J by 0 bases, with 8 bases between the two germline ends. The germline V gene encodes CDR1 LGHNA and CDR2 YSLEER. This CDR3 is built from 15 residues.

The chain is built from TRBV4-3 and TRBJ1-1, with D unresolved. This TCR was recovered from a man aged 30 to 39 in good health. Sequencing was done on a sample of blood. CDR3 in DNA: TGCGCCAGCAGCCAAGAATTGAACTTGAACACTGAAGCTTTCTTT. This encodes CASSQELNLNTEAFF.